The 5 T cell receptor beta chains reported below all come from one sample, sequenced in a study of response to subunit inactivated influenza vaccine. TCRdb passed the RT-PCR reads through MiXCR, listing each CDR3 protein once. The sample carries hundreds of thousands of distinct CDR3 sequences, approximately 7.1% recorded once. Here the sequenced sample was PBMCs from blood, taken less than 30 months after vaccination. The source of these receptors is a man between 50 and 70 years old who received an inactivated influenza vaccine.

This clonotype was seen a handful of times. This sequence joins TRBV29-1 and TRBJ2-2; tentatively, D is TRBD2 (5 bases). With 4 bases removed from V and 6 bases from J, the gap between germline ends came to 9 bases. The germline V gene has CDR1 SQVTM and CDR2 ANQGSEA. The CDR3 spans 12 residues. The CDR3 loop reads CSVVAGSGELFF. As DNA, the CDR3 is TGCAGCGTTGTTGCGGGTTCCGGGGAGCTGTTTTTT.

This clonotype was recorded a few times. This sequence joins TRBV3-1 and TRBJ2-7; perhaps TRBD2 as D (5 bases). V lost 1 base and J 7 bases, leaving 14 bases between the germline ends. Per germline, CDR1 LGHDT and CDR2 YNNKEL (reference sequence). CDR3 size: 14 residues. For the CDR3, the DNA is TGTGCCAGCAGCCAAGTGGGAAAGCGGTGGGAGCAGTACTTC. It is translated as CASSQVGKRWEQYF.

The chain is built from TRBV27 and TRBJ1-2, with 12 bases identical to TRBD1. After removal of 4 bases from V and 8 bases from J, the junction contained 8 bases not matched to a gene. Germline V gene lookup returns CDR1 MNHEY and CDR2 SMNVEV (reference sequence). The CDR3 runs to 15 residues. The CDR3 DNA follows: TGTGCCAGCAGTTCACACGGGACAGGGGGCCGGGGCTACACCTTC. Its protein product is CASSSHGTGGRGYTF.

This clonotype was recorded at least ten times. The chain has TRBV27 and TRBJ1-2, with a weak D call TRBD1 (5 bases). The V and J ends lost 2 bases and 4 bases respectively, with 8 bases between them. CDR1 and CDR2 from the germline V gene are MNHEY and SMNVEV (reference sequence). The CDR3 consists of 13 residues. In nucleotides, the CDR3 is TGTGCCAGCAGTTTACAGGGAAGCTATGGCTACACCTTC. It is translated as CASSLQGSYGYTF.

This clonotype has only a few counts. The gene calls are TRBV5-1 and TRBJ1-6, with 9 positions matching TRBD1. The CDR3 runs 15 residues. V lost 4 bases and J lost 7; bases outside the gene matches: 6. Germline V gene sequence: CDR1 SGHRS, CDR2 YFSETQ. CDR3 in DNA: TGCGCCAGCAGCCCGAGGACAGGGGACAATTCACCCCTCCACTTT. The encoded protein is CASSPRTGDNSPLHF. The full variable domain, its missing parts supplied by reference TRBV5-1 and TRBJ1-6, is KAGVTQTPRYLIKTRGQQVTLSCSPISGHRSVSWYQQTPGQGLQFLFEYFSETQRNKGNFPGRFSGRQFSNSRSEMNVSTLELGDSALYLCASSPRTGDNSPLHFGNGTRLTVT.